This T cell receptor (beta chain) was documented in a study of T cell responses to AZD1222 COVID-19 vaccine. A note on this clone: Its matching antigen is unknown.

Study-wide points: Only five to seven AZD1222 recipients tested seropositive at baseline.

The germline V gene encodes CDR1 SGDLS and CDR2 YYNGEE. The trim removed 0 bases at V and 3 bases at J, leaving 4 bases unmatched. The CDR3 is 15 amino acids. Profiled with immunoSEQ multiplex PCR; TCRdb holds only in-frame clones, not every one. The repertoire has some 88,000 clones, about 92% of them found once; the top ten carry more than 4.5%. The sample here was peripheral blood, taken on day 0 of AZD1222 vaccination. This TCR was sampled from an adult in good health. The rearrangement links TRBV9 to TRBJ2-3, with 7 positions matching TRBD1. In DNA, the CDR3 is TGTGCCAGCAGCGTAGCTAGGGGGCCAACAGATACGCAGTATTTT. Its translation is CASSVARGPTDTQYF.